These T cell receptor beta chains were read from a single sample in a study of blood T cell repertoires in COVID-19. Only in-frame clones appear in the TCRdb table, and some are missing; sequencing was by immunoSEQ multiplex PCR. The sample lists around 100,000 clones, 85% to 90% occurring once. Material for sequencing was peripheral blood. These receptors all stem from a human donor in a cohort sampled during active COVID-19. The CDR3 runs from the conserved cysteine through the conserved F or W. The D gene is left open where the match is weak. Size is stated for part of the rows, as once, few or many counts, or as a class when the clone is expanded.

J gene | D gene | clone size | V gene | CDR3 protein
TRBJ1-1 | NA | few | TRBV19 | CASHGMARRAEAFF
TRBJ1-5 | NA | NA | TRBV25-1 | CASSETKTGDSNQPQHF
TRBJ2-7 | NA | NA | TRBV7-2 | CASSLLGTDAYEQYF
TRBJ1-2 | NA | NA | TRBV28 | CAIQSGHNYGYTF
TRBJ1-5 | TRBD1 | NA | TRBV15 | CATSRDRGIFQPQHF
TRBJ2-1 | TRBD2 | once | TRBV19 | CASSIERGGSSEQFF
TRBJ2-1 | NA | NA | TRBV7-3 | CASSLGPPNEQFF
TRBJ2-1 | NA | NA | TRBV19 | CASRPLGQMQVF
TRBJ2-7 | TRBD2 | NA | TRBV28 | CASSLVNSGRHPYEQYF
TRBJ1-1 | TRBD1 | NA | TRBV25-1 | CASSPSPQGANTEAFF
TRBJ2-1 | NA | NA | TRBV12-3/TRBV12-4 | CASSWHNEQFF
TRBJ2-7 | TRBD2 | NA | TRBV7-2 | CASSQRGGDINFPYEQYF
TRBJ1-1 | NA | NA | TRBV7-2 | CASSKAGGTEAFF
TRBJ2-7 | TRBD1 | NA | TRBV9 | CASSVGGTGVYEQYF
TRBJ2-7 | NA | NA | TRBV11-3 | CASSLAGSYEQYF
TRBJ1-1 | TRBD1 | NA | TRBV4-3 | CASSQERYGTAIEAFF
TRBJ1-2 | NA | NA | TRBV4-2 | CASSQDTAGARYTF
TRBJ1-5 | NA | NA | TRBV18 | CASSQTDNQPQHF
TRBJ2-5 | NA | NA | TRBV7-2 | CASSLGLPETQYF
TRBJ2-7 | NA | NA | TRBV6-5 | CASSYGAGTSEQYF
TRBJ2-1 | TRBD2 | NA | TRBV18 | CASSPRVRGSGSPRSYNEQFF
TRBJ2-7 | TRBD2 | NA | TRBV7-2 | CASSLANLPAGEQYF
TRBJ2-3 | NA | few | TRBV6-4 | CASSDSTGSTDTQYF
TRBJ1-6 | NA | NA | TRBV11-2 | CASSPQGTSNSPLHF
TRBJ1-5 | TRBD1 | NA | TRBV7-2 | CASSLDDRVRSNQPQHF
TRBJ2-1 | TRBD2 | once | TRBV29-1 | CSVGGTSGSTYNEQFF
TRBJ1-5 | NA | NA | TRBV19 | CASSIGTIKQGPQHF
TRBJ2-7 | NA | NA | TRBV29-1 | CSVGLPGEQYF
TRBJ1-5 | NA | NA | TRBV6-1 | CASSEGAVSNQPQHF
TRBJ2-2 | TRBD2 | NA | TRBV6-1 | CASSGLAGGPGTGELFF
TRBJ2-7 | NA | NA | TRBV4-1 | CASRVQPDFYEQYF
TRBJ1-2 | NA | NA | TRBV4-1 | CASSQTIGQRGGYTF
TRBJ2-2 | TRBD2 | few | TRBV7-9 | CASSLSRLAGMETGELFF
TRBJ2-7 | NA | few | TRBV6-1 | CASSERGAGYEQYF
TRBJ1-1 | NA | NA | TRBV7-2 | CASNPVPGTEAFF
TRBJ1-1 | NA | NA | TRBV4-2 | CASSQGGPVEAFF
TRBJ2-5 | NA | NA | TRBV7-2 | CASSLAAWASQETQYF
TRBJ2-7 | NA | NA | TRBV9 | CASSPMGGPSYEQYF
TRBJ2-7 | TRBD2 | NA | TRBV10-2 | CASKGAGVDNEQYF
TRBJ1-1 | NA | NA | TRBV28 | CASSLSRGTEAFF
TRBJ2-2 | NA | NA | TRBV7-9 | CASSPSGAGELFF
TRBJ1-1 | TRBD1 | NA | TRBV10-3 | CATEDRENTEAFF
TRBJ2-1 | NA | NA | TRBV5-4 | CASSLGPTGGYNEQFF
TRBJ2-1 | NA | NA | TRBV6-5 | CASSSKGMDSPNEQFF
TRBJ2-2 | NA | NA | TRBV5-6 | CASSPVQGRVTGELFF
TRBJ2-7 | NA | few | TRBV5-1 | CASSLARDGEQYF
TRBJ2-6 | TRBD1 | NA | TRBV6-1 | CASSGQGVSGANVLTF
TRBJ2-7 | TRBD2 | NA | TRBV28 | CASSWSSGRWYEQYF
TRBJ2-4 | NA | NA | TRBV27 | CASSFSAKNIQYF
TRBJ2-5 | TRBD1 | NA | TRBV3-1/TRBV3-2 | CASKTRGLIPQETQYF
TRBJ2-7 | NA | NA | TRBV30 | CAWKGSGNSYEQYF
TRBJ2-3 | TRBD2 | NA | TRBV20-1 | CSARLADTQYF
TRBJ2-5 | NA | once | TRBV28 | CASSPPRGRVETQYF